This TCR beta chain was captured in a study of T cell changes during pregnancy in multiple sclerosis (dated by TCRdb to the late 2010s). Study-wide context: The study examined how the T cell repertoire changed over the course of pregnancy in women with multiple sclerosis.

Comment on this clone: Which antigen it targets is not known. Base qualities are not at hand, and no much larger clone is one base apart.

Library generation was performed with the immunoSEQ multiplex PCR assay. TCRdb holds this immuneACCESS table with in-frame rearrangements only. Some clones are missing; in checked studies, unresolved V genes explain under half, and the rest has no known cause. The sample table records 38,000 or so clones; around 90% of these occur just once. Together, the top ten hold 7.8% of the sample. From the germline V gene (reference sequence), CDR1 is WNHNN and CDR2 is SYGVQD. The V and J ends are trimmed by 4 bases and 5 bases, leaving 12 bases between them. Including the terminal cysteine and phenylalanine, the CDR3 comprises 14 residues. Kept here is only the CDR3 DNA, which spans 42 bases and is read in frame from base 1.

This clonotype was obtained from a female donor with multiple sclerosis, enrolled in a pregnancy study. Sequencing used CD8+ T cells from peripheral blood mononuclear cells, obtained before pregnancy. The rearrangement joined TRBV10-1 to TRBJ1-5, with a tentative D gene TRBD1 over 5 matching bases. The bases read TGCGCCAGCAGTGGCAGGGCATGGCATCAGCCCCAGCATTTT. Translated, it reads CASSGRAWHQPQHF.